Below, 14 T cell receptor beta chains from the same sample are listed, as sequenced in a study of OX40 agonist ivuxolimab in advanced cancers. Clones were sequenced by immunoSEQ multiplex PCR, and TCRdb holds only the in-frame ones, with some missing. The table lists about 110,000 clones, 85% to 95% of them singletons. Here the sequenced sample was CD4+ or CD8+ T cells sorted from blood, taken in a trial of the OX40 agonist ivuxolimab. Source of these receptors: an adult with an advanced solid tumor such as melanoma, head and neck, liver or kidney cancer.

V usage is TRBV10-1 and J usage is TRBJ2-1; perhaps TRBD2 as D (5 bases). Germline assignment: CDR1 WNHNN and CDR2 SYGVQD (reference sequence). V gave up 4 bases and J gave up 8 bases, with 12 bases separating them. The CDR3 is made up of 13 amino acids. CDR3 protein: CASSGTGIDEQFF. The CDR3 nucleotides read TGCGCCAGCAGTGGTACGGGGATCGATGAGCAGTTCTTC.

The V gene is TRBV5-1, the J gene TRBJ2-1, with 11 bases that match TRBD1. The germline CDR1 and CDR2 sequences are SGHRS and YFSETQ. V was clipped by 5 bases and J by 9 bases; unmatched bases: 10. The CDR3 consists of 15 residues. The CDR3 nucleotides are TGCGCCAGCAGGTTAGCCGGGACAGGGGGTGCTGAGCAGTTCTTC. It yields the protein CASRLAGTGGAEQFF.

V gene TRBV7-8 combines with J gene TRBJ2-3, with D possibly matching TRBD1 (5 bases). V lost 1 base, J lost 3 bases, and 14 bases lay in between. Germline V lookup: CDR1 SGHVS, CDR2 FQNEAQ. The CDR3 has 16 residues. The CDR3 DNA sequence: TGTGCCAGCAGCTTAGAGGGCAGGGCGTTGACAGATACGCAGTATTTT. This sequence encodes CASSLEGRALTDTQYF. The variable domain in full, completed from reference TRBV7-8 and TRBJ2-3, reads GAGVSQSPRYKVAKRGQDVALRCDPISGHVSLFWYQQALGQGPEFLTYFQNEAQLDKSGLPSDRFFAERPEGSVSTLKIQRTQQEDSAVYLCASSLEGRALTDTQYFGPGTRLTVL.

The V call is TRBV19, the J call TRBJ1-1; no definite D call. V was shortened by 3 bases and J by 6 bases, with 8 bases between the two germline ends. Per germline, CDR1 LNHDA and CDR2 SQIVND (reference sequence). This CDR3 comprises 12 residues. The CDR3 spells CASSMGYAEAFF. The CDR3 bases are TGTGCCAGTAGTATGGGATACGCTGAAGCTTTCTTT.

This chain links TRBV15 with TRBJ2-1; TRBD2 aligns across 12 bases. The CDR3 extends over 15 amino acids. Trimming cost V 5 bases and J 5 bases; bases outside gene matches: 4. Germline lookup yields CDR1 LNHNV and CDR2 YYDKDF (reference sequence). Here the CDR3 reads CATSLGTSGHNEQFF. DNA of the CDR3: TGTGCCACCAGCTTAGGGACTAGCGGGCACAATGAGCAGTTCTTC.

Comment on this clone: The junction does not match germline at one end; this may be a read error. The chain carries TRBV13 and TRBJ1-2, with D maybe TRBD1 (6 bases). Germline V gives CDR1 PRHDT, CDR2 FYEKMQ (reference sequence). This CDR3 comprises 13 residues. CDR3 loop: CASSQGGAGSIHF. DNA for the CDR3: TGTGCCAGCAGCCAAGGGGGGGCGGGAAGTATTCACTTC.

V is TRBV20-1 and J is TRBJ2-3, with D uncertain. Trimming took off 6 bases at V and 3 bases at J, with 7 bases between the two ends. The CDR3 has 11 residues. Germline values: CDR1 DFQATT, CDR2 SNEGSKA (reference sequence). The DNA for the CDR3 is TGCAGTGCCCCCCTGACAGATACGCAGTATTTT. The encoded protein is CSAPLTDTQYF.

The CDR3: CASSGQLNSPLHF. The CDR3 DNA sequence: TGTGCCAGCTCGGGACAGTTGAATTCACCCCTCCACTTT. The chain joins TRBV6-4 to TRBJ1-6; 7 nucleotides line up with TRBD1. V lost 8 bases, J lost 7 bases, and 5 bases stayed unmatched. This CDR3 has 13 residues. CDR1 MRHNA and CDR2 SNTAGT come from the germline V gene.

The count of this clone is one. The genes are TRBV11-3 and TRBJ2-7; D ambiguous. The CDR3 extends over 13 amino acids. Germline loops: CDR1 SGHNT, CDR2 YENEEA. Trimming stripped 3 bases from V and 3 bases from J, with 9 bases between. The chain's CDR3 is CASSFTENYEQYF. The DNA of the CDR3 is TGTGCCAGCAGCTTTACAGAAAACTACGAGCAGTACTTC.

This clone was found a few times. The chain links TRBV13 to TRBJ2-2; D unclear. The CDR3 has 15 amino acids. V lost 0 bases and J lost 1, with 6 bases in between. Germline assignment: CDR1 PRHDT and CDR2 FYEKMQ (reference sequence). CDR3 in DNA: TGTGCCAGCAGCTTAGGGACTCTGAACACCGGGGAGCTGTTTTTT. Amino acids: CASSLGTLNTGELFF.

The chain has TRBV30 and TRBJ1-5; 8 nucleotides match TRBD1. The CDR3 has 17 residues. CDR1 and CDR2 from the germline V gene are GTSNPN and SVGIG (reference sequence). V lost 4 bases, J lost 1 base, and 12 bases stayed unmatched. Here the CDR3 reads CAWKKGPGQESNQPQHF. The CDR3, as DNA: TGTGCCTGGAAGAAAGGGCCGGGACAGGAAAGCAATCAGCCCCAGCATTTT.

The chain employs TRBV30 and TRBJ1-3; D ambiguous. Germline CDR1 reads GTSNPN; CDR2 reads SVGIG (reference sequence). V was shortened by 2 bases and J by 0 bases, with 14 bases between the two germline ends. The CDR3 is 16 residues long. The DNA for the CDR3 is TGTGCCTGGAGTATGAGGAAGGGCTACTCTGGAAACACCATATATTTT. Amino acid sequence: CAWSMRKGYSGNTIYF.

J is TRBJ2-1 and V is TRBV4-2; 12 nucleotides align to TRBD2. The CDR3 covers 15 residues. The V and J ends lost 5 bases and 7 bases, in that order; junction bases with no gene match: 6. The germline gives CDR1 LGHNA, CDR2 YNFKEQ. The CDR3 nucleotides are TGTGCCAGCAGCTTTCGACTAGCGGGAGATAATGAGCAGTTCTTC. It encodes CASSFRLAGDNEQFF.

As DNA, the CDR3 is TGTGCCAGTAGTGTGGACAGGGGGCACACTGAAGCTTTCTTT. Translated, it gives CASSVDRGHTEAFF. The V call is TRBV19, the J call TRBJ1-1, with 11 bases lining up with TRBD1. The CDR3 sequence is 14 residues long. V shed 5 bases, J shed 3 bases, and the junction held 2 bases outside the gene matches. The germline gives CDR1 LNHDA, CDR2 SQIVND (reference sequence). Looking up the rest from reference TRBV19 and TRBJ1-1 gives the full variable domain: DGGITQSPKYLFRKEGQNVTLSCEQNLNHDAMYWYRQDPGQGLRLIYYSQIVNDFQKGDIAEGYSVSREKKESFPLTVTSAQKNPTAFYLCASSVDRGHTEAFFGQGTRLTVV.